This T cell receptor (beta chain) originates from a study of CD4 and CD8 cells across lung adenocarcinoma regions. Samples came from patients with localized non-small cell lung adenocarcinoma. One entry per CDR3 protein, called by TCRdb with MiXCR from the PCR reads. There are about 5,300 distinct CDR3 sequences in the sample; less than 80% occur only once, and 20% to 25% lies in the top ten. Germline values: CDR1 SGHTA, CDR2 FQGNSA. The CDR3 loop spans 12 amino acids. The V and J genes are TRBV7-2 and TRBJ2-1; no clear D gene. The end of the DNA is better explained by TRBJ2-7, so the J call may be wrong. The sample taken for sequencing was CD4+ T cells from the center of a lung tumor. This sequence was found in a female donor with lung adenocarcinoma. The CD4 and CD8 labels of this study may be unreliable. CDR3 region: CASSLGVNEQYF. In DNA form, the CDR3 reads TGTGCCAGCAGCTTAGGAGTGAATGAGCAGTACTTC.